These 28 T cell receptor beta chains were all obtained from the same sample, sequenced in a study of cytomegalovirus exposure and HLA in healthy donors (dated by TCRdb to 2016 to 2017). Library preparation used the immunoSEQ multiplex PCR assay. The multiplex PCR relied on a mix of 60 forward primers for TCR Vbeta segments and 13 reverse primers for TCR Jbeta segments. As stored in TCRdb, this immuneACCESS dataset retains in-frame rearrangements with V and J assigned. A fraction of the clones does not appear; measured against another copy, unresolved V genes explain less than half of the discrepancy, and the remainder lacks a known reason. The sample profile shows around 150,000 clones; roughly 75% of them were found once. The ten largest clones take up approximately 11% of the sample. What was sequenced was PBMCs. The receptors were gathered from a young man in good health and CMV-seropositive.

CDR3 bases: TGTGCCACCAGCAGAGCCCGACAGGCTAATGAAAAACTGTTTTTT. This encodes CATSRARQANEKLFF. The rearrangement links TRBV15 to TRBJ1-4, with a tentative D call TRBD1 (6 bases). Trimming pared 1 base from V and 3 bases from J, leaving 9 bases between. The CDR3 runs 15 residues. Germline CDR1 and CDR2: LNHNV and YYDKDF (reference sequence).

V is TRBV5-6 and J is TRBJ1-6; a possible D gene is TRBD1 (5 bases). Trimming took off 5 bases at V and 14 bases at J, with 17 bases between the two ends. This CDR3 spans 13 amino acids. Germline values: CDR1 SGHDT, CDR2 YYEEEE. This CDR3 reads CASSHRTGVTLHF. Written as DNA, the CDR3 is TGTGCCAGCAGTCATCGTACGGGGGTCACCCTCCACTTT.

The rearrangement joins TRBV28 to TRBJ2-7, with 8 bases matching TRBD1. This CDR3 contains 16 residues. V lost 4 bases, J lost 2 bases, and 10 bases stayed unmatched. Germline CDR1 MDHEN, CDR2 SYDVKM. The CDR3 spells CASSSAGTGYTYEQYF. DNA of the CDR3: TGTGCCAGCAGTTCTGCGGGGACAGGCTATACCTACGAGCAGTACTTC.

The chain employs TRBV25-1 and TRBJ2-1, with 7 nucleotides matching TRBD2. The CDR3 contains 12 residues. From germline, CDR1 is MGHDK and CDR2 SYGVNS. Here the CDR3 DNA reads TGTGCTAGAGCAGCGGGAAAGGCTGAGCAGTTCTTC. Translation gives CARAAGKAEQFF.

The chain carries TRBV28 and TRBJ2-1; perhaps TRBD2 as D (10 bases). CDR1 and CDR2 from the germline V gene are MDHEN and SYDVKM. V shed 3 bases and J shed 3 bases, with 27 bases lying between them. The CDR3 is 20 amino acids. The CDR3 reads CASSFPGTGKASGSYNEQFF. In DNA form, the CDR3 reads TGTGCCAGCAGTTTTCCCGGGACAGGGAAGGCTAGCGGGAGCTACAATGAGCAGTTCTTC. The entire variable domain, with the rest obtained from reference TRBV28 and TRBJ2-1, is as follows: DVKVTQSSRYLVKRTGEKVFLECVQDMDHENMFWYRQDPGLGLRLIYFSYDVKMKEKGDIPEGYSVSREKKERFSLILESASTNQTSMYLCASSFPGTGKASGSYNEQFFGPGTRLTVL.

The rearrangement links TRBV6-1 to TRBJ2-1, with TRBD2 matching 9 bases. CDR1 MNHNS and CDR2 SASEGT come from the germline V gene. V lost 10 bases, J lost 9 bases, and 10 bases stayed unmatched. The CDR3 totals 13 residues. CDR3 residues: CATSLGGRAEQFF. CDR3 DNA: TGTGCCACCTCGCTCGGCGGGAGGGCTGAGCAGTTCTTC.

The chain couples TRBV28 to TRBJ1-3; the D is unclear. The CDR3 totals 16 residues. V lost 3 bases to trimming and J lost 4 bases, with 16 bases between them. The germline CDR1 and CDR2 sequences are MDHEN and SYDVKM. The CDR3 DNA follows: TGTGCCAGCAGTTTGTTGGGCCGATCGGCAGGAAACACCATATATTTT. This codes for CASSLLGRSAGNTIYF.

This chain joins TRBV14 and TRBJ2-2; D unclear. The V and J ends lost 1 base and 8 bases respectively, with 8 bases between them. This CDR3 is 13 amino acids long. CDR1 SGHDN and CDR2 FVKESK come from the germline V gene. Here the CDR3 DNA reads TGTGCCAGCAGCCAAGTCAAGCTAGGGGAGCTGTTTTTT. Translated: CASSQVKLGELFF.

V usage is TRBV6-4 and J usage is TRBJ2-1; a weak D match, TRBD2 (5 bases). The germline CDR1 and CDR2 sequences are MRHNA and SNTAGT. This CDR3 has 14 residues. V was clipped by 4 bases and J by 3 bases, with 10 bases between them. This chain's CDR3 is CASSVDGDYNEQFF. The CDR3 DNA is TGTGCCAGCAGTGTAGACGGGGACTACAATGAGCAGTTCTTC.

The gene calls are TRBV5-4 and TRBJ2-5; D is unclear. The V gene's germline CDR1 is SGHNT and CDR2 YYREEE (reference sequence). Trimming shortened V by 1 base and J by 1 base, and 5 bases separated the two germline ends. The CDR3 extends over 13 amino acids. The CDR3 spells CASSLNIQETQYF. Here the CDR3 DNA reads TGTGCCAGCAGCTTGAATATCCAAGAGACCCAGTACTTC.

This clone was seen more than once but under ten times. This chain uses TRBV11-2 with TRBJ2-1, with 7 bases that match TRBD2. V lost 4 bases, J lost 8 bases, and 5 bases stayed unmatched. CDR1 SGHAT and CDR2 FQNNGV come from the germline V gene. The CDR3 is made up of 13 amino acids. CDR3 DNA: TGTGCCAGCAGCTCCGCAGGGAGGGATGAGCAGTTCTTC. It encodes CASSSAGRDEQFF.

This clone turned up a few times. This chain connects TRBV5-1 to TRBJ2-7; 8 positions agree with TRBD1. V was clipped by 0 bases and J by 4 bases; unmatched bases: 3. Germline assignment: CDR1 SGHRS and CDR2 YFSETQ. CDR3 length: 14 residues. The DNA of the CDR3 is TGCGCCAGCAGCTTGGTGGGACAGGCATACGAGCAGTACTTC. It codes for CASSLVGQAYEQYF.

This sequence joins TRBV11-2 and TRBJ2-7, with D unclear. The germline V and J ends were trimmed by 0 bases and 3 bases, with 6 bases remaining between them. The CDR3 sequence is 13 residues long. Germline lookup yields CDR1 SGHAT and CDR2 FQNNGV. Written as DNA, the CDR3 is TGTGCCAGCAGCTTAGAACGCAGCTACGAGCAGTACTTC. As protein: CASSLERSYEQYF.

CDR3 bases: TGTGCCTGGAGCTTGGGGACAGGGGTGACCGGGGAGCTGTTTTTT. This translates into CAWSLGTGVTGELFF. The chain carries TRBV30 and TRBJ2-2, with 10 bases lining up with TRBD1. This CDR3 region has 15 residues. The germline V gene has CDR1 GTSNPN and CDR2 SVGIG (reference sequence). The junction had 6 bases not matched to a gene; V was cut back by 3 bases and J by 5 bases.

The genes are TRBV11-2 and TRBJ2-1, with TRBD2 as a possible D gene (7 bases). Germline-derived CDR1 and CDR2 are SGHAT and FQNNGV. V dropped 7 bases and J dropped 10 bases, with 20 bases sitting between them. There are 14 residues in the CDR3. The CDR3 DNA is TGTGCCAGCACTGGGGAGGGGGTGGAGGTGGAGCAGTTCTTC. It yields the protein CASTGEGVEVEQFF.

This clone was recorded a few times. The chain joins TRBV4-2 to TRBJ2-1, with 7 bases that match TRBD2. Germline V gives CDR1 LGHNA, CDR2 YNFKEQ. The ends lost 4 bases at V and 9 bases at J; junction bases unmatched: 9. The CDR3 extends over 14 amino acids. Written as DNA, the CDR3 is TGTGCCAGCAGCCTCGGCGGGAGTGGTGGTGAGCAGTTCTTC. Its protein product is CASSLGGSGGEQFF.

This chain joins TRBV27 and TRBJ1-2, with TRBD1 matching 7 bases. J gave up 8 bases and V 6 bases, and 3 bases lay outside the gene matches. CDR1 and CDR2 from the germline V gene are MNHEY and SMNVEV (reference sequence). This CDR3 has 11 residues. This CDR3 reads CASSTGDGYTF. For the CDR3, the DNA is TGTGCCAGCAGCACAGGGGACGGCTACACCTTC.

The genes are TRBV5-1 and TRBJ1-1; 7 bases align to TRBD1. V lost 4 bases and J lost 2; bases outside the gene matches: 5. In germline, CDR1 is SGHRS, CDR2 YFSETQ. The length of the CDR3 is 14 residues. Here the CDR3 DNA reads TGCGCCAGCAGCCTGGACAGGATCAACACTGAAGCTTTCTTT. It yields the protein CASSLDRINTEAFF.

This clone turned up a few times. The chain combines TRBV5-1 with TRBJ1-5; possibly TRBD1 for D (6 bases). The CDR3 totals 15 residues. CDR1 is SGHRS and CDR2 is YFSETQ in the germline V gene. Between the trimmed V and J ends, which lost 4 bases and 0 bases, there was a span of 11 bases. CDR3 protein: CASSPQGSSNQPQHF. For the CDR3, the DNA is TGCGCCAGCAGCCCACAGGGAAGTAGCAATCAGCCCCAGCATTTT.

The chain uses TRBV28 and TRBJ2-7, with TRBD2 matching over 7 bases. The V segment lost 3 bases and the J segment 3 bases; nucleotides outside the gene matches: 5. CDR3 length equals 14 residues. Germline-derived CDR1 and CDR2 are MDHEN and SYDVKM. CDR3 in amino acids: CASSFAGVLYEQYF. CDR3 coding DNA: TGTGCCAGCAGTTTCGCGGGGGTACTCTACGAGCAGTACTTC.

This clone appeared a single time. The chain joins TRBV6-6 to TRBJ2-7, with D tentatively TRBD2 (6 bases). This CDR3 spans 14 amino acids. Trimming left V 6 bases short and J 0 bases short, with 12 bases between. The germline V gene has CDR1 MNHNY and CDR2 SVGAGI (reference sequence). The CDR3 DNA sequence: TGTGCCAGCAGCCTGGGACTGCGCTCCTACGAGCAGTACTTC. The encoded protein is CASSLGLRSYEQYF.

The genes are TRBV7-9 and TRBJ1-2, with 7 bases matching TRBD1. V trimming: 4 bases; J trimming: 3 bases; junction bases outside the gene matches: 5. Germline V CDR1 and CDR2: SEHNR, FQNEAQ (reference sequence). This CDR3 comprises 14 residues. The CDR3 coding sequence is TGTGCCAGCAGCTCTATAGACAGGGACTATGGCTACACCTTC. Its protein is CASSSIDRDYGYTF.

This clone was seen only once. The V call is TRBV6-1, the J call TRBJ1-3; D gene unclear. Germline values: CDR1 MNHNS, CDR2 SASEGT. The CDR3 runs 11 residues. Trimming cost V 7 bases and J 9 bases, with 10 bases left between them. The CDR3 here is CASTLEGTIYF. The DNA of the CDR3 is TGTGCCAGCACCCTGGAGGGCACCATATATTTT.

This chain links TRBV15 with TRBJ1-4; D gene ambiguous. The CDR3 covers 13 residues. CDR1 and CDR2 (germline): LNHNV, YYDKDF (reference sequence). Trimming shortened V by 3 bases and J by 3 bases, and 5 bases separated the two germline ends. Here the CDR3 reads CATSRRSNEKLFF. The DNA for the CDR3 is TGTGCCACCAGCAGGCGGTCTAATGAAAAACTGTTTTTT.

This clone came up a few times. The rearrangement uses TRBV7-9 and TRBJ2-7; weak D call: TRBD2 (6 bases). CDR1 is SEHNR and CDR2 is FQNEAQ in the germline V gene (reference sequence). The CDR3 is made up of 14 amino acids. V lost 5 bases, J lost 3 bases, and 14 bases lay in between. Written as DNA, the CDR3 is TGTGCCAGCAGCCGCGGGGACGAATACTACGAGCAGTACTTC. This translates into CASSRGDEYYEQYF.

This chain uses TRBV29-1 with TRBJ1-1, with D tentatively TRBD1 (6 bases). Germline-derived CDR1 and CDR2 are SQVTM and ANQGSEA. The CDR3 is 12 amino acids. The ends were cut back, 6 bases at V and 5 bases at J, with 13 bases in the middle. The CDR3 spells CSVQQGNTEAFF. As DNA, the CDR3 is TGCAGCGTCCAACAGGGAAATACTGAAGCTTTCTTT.

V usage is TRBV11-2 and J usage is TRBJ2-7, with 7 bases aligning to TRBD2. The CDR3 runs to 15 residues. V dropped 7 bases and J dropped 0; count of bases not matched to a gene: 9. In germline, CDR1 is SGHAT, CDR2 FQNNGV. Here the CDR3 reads CASTNGTNHSYEQYF. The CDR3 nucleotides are TGTGCCAGCACCAACGGGACTAACCACTCCTACGAGCAGTACTTC.

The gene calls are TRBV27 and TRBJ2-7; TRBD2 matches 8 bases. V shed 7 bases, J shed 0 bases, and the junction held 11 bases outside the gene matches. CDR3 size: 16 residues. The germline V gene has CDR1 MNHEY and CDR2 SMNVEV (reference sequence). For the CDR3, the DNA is TGTGCCAGCAAGACAGCTCTAGCGGGTATCTCCTACGAGCAGTACTTC. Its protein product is CASKTALAGISYEQYF.